This is a list of T cell receptor beta chains from one sample in a study of blood T cell repertoires in COVID-19. Assay used: immunoSEQ multiplex PCR; TCRdb lists only in-frame clones, some missing. The top ten hold roughly 15% of the sample, which has about 150,000 clones, approximately 81% seen once. Sample: peripheral blood. The source is a man aged 18 to 29 with active or convalescent COVID-19. Each CDR3 is given with its conserved first and last residue. A D gene is named only where the DNA matches it firmly. For some rows the clone size is stated as once, few or many, or as a class when expanded; others skip it.

j_call v_call d_call clone_size cdr3_aa cdr3_nt
TRBJ2-3 TRBV12-5 TRBD2 NA CASALGPGRGVTDTQYF TGTGCTAGTGCCCTGGGGCCGGGGCGGGGGGTTACAGATACGCAGTATTTT
TRBJ2-7 TRBV6-2/TRBV6-3 TRBD2 NA CASSSGGYVSTYEQYF TGTGCCAGCAGTTCGGGGGGTTATGTCTCCACCTACGAGCAGTACTTC
TRBJ2-5 TRBV5-1 NA NA CASSLRGRETQYF TGCGCCAGCAGCTTAAGGGGTCGGGAGACCCAGTACTTC
TRBJ1-6 TRBV7-9 TRBD1 NA CASSPGTVSSPLHF TGTGCCAGCAGCCCCGGGACAGTTAGTTCACCCCTCCACTTT
TRBJ1-4 TRBV4-2 TRBD1 NA CASSQDRQGAEEKLFF TGTGCCAGCAGCCAAGATCGGCAGGGGGCAGAGGAAAAACTGTTTTTT
TRBJ2-1 TRBV4-1 TRBD1 NA CASSQLGGRGHNEQFF TGCGCCAGCAGCCAACTAGGGGGCAGGGGCCACAATGAGCAGTTCTTC
TRBJ2-1 TRBV28 NA NA CASSAQGKFSYNEQFF TGTGCCAGCAGTGCACAGGGAAAATTCTCCTACAATGAGCAGTTCTTC
TRBJ1-6 TRBV5-1 NA NA CASSLGVLENSPLHF TGCGCCAGCAGCTTGGGGGTGTTGGAGAATTCACCCCTCCACTTT
TRBJ2-7 TRBV6-2/TRBV6-3 NA NA CASSQTGEQYF TGTGCCAGCAGTCAAACGGGCGAGCAGTACTTC
TRBJ1-2 TRBV5-4 TRBD1 NA CASSVRTGGITF TGTGCCAGCAGCGTAAGGACAGGGGGAATCACCTTC
TRBJ2-4 TRBV20-1 TRBD2 NA CSASSLAGIAKNIQYF TGCAGTGCTAGTAGTCTAGCGGGGATAGCCAAAAACATTCAGTACTTC
TRBJ2-1 TRBV20-1 TRBD2 NA CSASPGLAFHEQFF TGCAGTGCTAGTCCGGGACTAGCCTTTCATGAGCAGTTCTTC
TRBJ2-1 TRBV6-5 TRBD1 NA CASRPGQPYNEQFF TGTGCCAGCAGGCCGGGACAGCCCTACAATGAGCAGTTCTTC
TRBJ1-4 TRBV10-2 TRBD1 NA CARLTGGGGEKLFF TGCGCCAGGTTAACAGGGGGCGGCGGTGAAAAACTGTTTTTT
TRBJ2-3 TRBV3-1/TRBV3-2 TRBD2 NA CASSKGLAGLTDTQYF TGTGCCAGCAGCAAGGGACTAGCGGGGTTAACAGATACGCAGTATTTT
TRBJ2-3 TRBV12-5 TRBD2 NA CASGLRAGGRDTQYF TGTGCTAGTGGTTTGAGGGCGGGGGGAAGGGATACGCAGTATTTT
TRBJ2-1 TRBV6-2/TRBV6-3 TRBD2 NA CASSRKRGGYNEQFF TGTGCCAGCAGCCGTAAGCGGGGGGGCTACAATGAGCAGTTCTTC
TRBJ1-6 TRBV2 TRBD1 NA CASTSEGQGAISPLHF TGTGCCAGCACCTCCGAGGGACAGGGGGCAATTTCACCCCTCCACTTT
TRBJ1-6 TRBV11-2 TRBD1 NA CASSTPDRGRSNSPLHF TGTGCCAGCAGCACCCCGGACAGGGGGCGATCCAATTCACCCCTCCACTTT
TRBJ2-1 TRBV7-5 NA NA CVRSLWARGGTSGGSVHEQFF TGTGTCAGAAGCTTATGGGCTAGGGGAGGGACTAGCGGGGGGTCGGTCCATGAGCAGTTCTTC
TRBJ1-4 TRBV5-6 TRBD1 NA CASSLRGTGLNEKLFF TGTGCCAGCAGCCTGAGAGGGACAGGGTTAAATGAAAAACTGTTTTTT
TRBJ2-5 TRBV5-4 TRBD1 NA CASSSGQGKSETQYF TGTGCCAGCAGCTCAGGACAGGGGAAATCGGAGACCCAGTACTTC
TRBJ2-7 TRBV7-8 TRBD2 NA CASSRGTSGPYEQYF TGTGCCAGCAGCCGTGGGACTAGCGGTCCCTACGAGCAGTACTTC
TRBJ1-6 TRBV28 TRBD1 NA CASSLRDRGTSPLHF TGTGCCAGCAGTTTAAGGGACAGGGGAACATCACCCCTCCACTTT
TRBJ1-4 TRBV5-1 NA few CASSYGETNEKLFF TGCGCCAGCAGCTACGGAGAGACTAATGAAAAACTGTTTTTT
TRBJ1-2 TRBV5-1 TRBD1 once CASSPSGTEVYHGYTF TGCGCCAGCAGCCCGTCAGGGACAGAAGTATACCATGGCTACACCTTC